One sample yielded the 28 T cell receptor beta chains listed below, sequenced in a study of T-cell memory formation after mild COVID-19. TCRdb itself ran the 5' RACE reads through MiXCR, one entry per CDR3 protein. The data contain about 410,000 distinct CDR3 sequences, more than 15% of them singletons. Specimen: PBMCs or a T cell subset sorted from them (not recorded which). The receptors come from a young man who had mild COVID-19 (a few samples of this study predate the infection). Cell type and time point are not known.

This clonotype has more than one count but fewer than ten. The chain links TRBV5-1 to TRBJ1-2; 10 bases are a match to TRBD1. This CDR3 is 15 amino acids long. Germline-derived CDR1 and CDR2 are SGHRS and YFSETQ. J lost 6 bases, V lost 3 bases, and 8 bases had no gene match. The CDR3 reads CASSSTGGTRNGYTF. CDR3 sequence (DNA): TGCGCCAGCAGCTCGACAGGGGGCACCAGGAATGGCTACACCTTC.

This clonotype appeared a single time. This rearrangement joins TRBV13 to TRBJ2-5; perhaps TRBD1 as D (7 bases). The CDR3 is 17 amino acids. In germline, CDR1 is PRHDT, CDR2 FYEKMQ (reference sequence). V was shortened by 5 bases and J by 3 bases, with 22 bases between the two germline ends. The CDR3 region is CASSASGWQGGEETQYF. The CDR3 DNA reads TGTGCCAGCAGCGCGAGTGGGTGGCAGGGGGGCGAAGAGACCCAGTACTTC. The entire variable domain, with the rest obtained from reference TRBV13 and TRBJ2-5, is as follows: AAGVIQSPRHLIKEKRETATLKCYPIPRHDTVYWYQQGPGQDPQFLISFYEKMQSDKGSIPDRFSAQQFSDYHSELNMSSLELGDSALYFCASSASGWQGGEETQYFGPGTRLLVL.

This chain connects TRBV7-2 to TRBJ2-1, with D perhaps TRBD2 (6 bases). Trimming cost V 5 bases and J 9 bases, with 32 bases left between them. The CDR3 is 19 residues long. The germline V gene has CDR1 SGHTA and CDR2 FQGNSA. The CDR3 protein is CASSLPGRRLTGGNGEQFF. The CDR3 coding sequence is TGTGCCAGCAGCCTCCCGGGGAGGAGATTAACGGGTGGAAACGGTGAGCAGTTCTTC.

This clonotype has only a few counts. The rearrangement uses TRBV7-9 and TRBJ2-7; no clear D gene. The germline CDR1 and CDR2 sequences are SEHNR and FQNEAQ (reference sequence). CDR3 length: 12 amino acids. V gave up 5 bases and J gave up 6 bases, with 11 bases separating them. The CDR3 protein is CASSNGLVEQYF. CDR3 nucleotides: TGTGCCAGCAGCAACGGGTTGGTCGAGCAGTACTTC.

In its sample, this clonotype was seen a few times. The chain has TRBV7-9 and TRBJ1-6; weak D call: TRBD1 (5 bases). The CDR3 is made up of 16 amino acids. Germline V gives CDR1 SEHNR, CDR2 FQNEAQ (reference sequence). The V end was cut by 3 bases, the J end by 1 base, with 10 bases between. In DNA, the CDR3 is TGTGCCAGCAGCTTGCCCCAGGGATCCTATAATTCACCCCTCCACTTT. Translating gives CASSLPQGSYNSPLHF.

The rearrangement joins TRBV7-8 to TRBJ1-2, with D hard to call. The CDR3 runs to 12 residues. Per germline, CDR1 SGHVS and CDR2 FQNEAQ. Trimming removed 6 bases at V and 6 bases at J, with 11 bases between. The CDR3 reads CASSQEGNGYTF. The CDR3 DNA sequence: TGTGCCAGCAGTCAAGAGGGAAATGGCTACACCTTC. Combining the CDR3 with reference TRBV7-8 and TRBJ1-2 gives the whole variable domain GAGVSQSPRYKVAKRGQDVALRCDPISGHVSLFWYQQALGQGPEFLTYFQNEAQLDKSGLPSDRFFAERPEGSVSTLKIQRTQQEDSAVYLCASSQEGNGYTFGSGTRLTVV.

The rearrangement uses TRBV7-2 and TRBJ2-2; D is unresolved. CDR1 and CDR2 from the germline V gene are SGHTA and FQGNSA. The CDR3 covers 15 residues. V gave up 2 bases and J gave up 7 bases, with 14 bases separating them. The CDR3 DNA follows: TGTGCCAGCAGCTTACCCCCATCCCACGGCGGGGAGCTGTTTTTT. This codes for CASSLPPSHGGELFF.

The rearrangement links TRBV5-1 to TRBJ2-7; 15 bases are a match to TRBD2. With V trimmed by 4 bases and J by 3 bases, 11 bases remained unmatched. Germline loops: CDR1 SGHRS, CDR2 YFSETQ. This CDR3 has 18 amino acids. Here the CDR3 reads CASSLSGTSGGSVYEQYV. CDR3 nucleotides: TGCGCCAGCAGCCTCTCAGGGACTAGCGGGGGGAGCGTCTACGAGCAGTACGTC.

The chain recombines TRBV7-9 with TRBJ2-7, with a weak D call TRBD1 (6 bases). Germline V CDR1 and CDR2: SEHNR, FQNEAQ (reference sequence). The CDR3 totals 15 residues. V lost 6 bases to trimming and J lost 6 bases, with 21 bases between them. The CDR3 nucleotides read TGTGCCAGCAGGTCCGCAACAGGGTCCTTTCGCGAGCAGTACTTC. Translation: CASRSATGSFREQYF.

This clonotype was counted between two and nine times. The V and J genes are TRBV11-2 and TRBJ2-1; D gene uncertain. Germline CDR1 reads SGHAT; CDR2 reads FQNNGV. CDR3 length equals 12 residues. V was clipped by 3 bases and J by 7 bases, with 7 bases between them. DNA of the CDR3: TGTGCCAGCAGCTTCCTTCTGAATGAGCAGTTCTTC. It yields the protein CASSFLLNEQFF. The full variable domain, with the rest looked up from reference TRBV11-2 and TRBJ2-1, is EAGVAQSPRYKIIEKRQSVAFWCNPISGHATLYWYQQILGQGPKLLIQFQNNGVVDDSQLPKDRFSAERLKGVDSTLKIQPAKLEDSAVYLCASSFLLNEQFFGPGTRLTVL.

This clonotype came up a few times. The chain couples TRBV11-2 to TRBJ2-4; D is possibly TRBD1 or TRBD2 (5 bases each). CDR1 SGHAT and CDR2 FQNNGV come from the germline V gene. V was trimmed by 3 bases and J by 4 bases, leaving 13 bases between them. The length of the CDR3 is 15 residues. DNA of the CDR3: TGTGCCAGCAGCTTCCACCGGGACCCTAAAAACATTCAGTACTTC. Protein product: CASSFHRDPKNIQYF. The full variable domain, rest sourced from reference TRBV11-2 and TRBJ2-4, is EAGVAQSPRYKIIEKRQSVAFWCNPISGHATLYWYQQILGQGPKLLIQFQNNGVVDDSQLPKDRFSAERLKGVDSTLKIQPAKLEDSAVYLCASSFHRDPKNIQYFGAGTRLSVL.

The chain couples TRBV6-2 or TRBV6-3 to TRBJ1-5; no clear D gene. Trimming removed 2 bases from V and 7 bases from J, with 6 bases in between. This CDR3 comprises 12 residues. In germline, CDR1 is MNHEY, CDR2 SVGEGT. DNA for the CDR3: TGTGCCAGCAGTTACGGGGTGCAGCCCCAGCATTTT. Translating it yields CASSYGVQPQHF.

This chain joins TRBV12-3 or TRBV12-4 and TRBJ1-5; unclear D gene. This CDR3 is 15 amino acids long. V lost 8 bases and J 3 bases, leaving 17 bases between the germline ends. The CDR3 DNA follows: TGTGCCAGCGTTCTGGACGGAATGATCAATCAGCCCCAGCATTTT. It encodes CASVLDGMINQPQHF.

In its sample, this clonotype was seen a few times. This chain links TRBV3-1 with TRBJ1-4, with D unclear. V was clipped by 1 base and J by 5 bases, with 5 bases between them. Germline loops: CDR1 LGHDT, CDR2 YNNKEL (reference sequence). The CDR3 is 13 amino acids. CDR3 bases: TGTGCCAGCAGCCAAGGCTGGAATGAAAAACTGTTTTTT. It specifies CASSQGWNEKLFF.

Of note for this clonotype: A much bigger clone sits one base away, suggesting this may be a read error. The V and J genes are TRBV5-1 and TRBJ2-5; no clear D gene. Germline V gene lookup returns CDR1 SGHRS and CDR2 YFSETQ. This CDR3 is built from 15 residues. Trimming removed 4 bases from V and 5 bases from J, with 18 bases in between. The CDR3 sequence: CASSPRFPGLETQYF. In DNA form, the CDR3 reads TGCGCCAGCAGCCCCCGTTTCCCAGGCTTGGAGACCCAGTACTTC.

This chain uses TRBV7-9 with TRBJ1-1, with a possible D match to TRBD1 (5 bases). CDR1 and CDR2 (germline): SEHNR, FQNEAQ (reference sequence). V lost 4 bases to trimming and J lost 2 bases, with 20 bases between them. The CDR3 consists of 17 residues. CDR3 protein: CASSSHRTLENNTEAFF. The CDR3 DNA reads TGTGCCAGCAGCTCTCATCGGACACTGGAGAATAACACTGAAGCTTTCTTT.

This clonotype was counted between two and nine times. V usage is TRBV12-3 or TRBV12-4 and J usage is TRBJ1-5, with D maybe TRBD1 (5 bases). The V and J ends lost 3 bases and 1 base respectively, with 10 bases between them. The CDR3 contains 15 residues. The CDR3 nucleotides are TGTGCCAGCAGTTTCCAGGGAGGAAGCAATCAGCCCCAGCATTTT. It encodes CASSFQGGSNQPQHF.

V and J are TRBV10-3 and TRBJ1-1, with TRBD1 identical over 8 bases. The trim removed 4 bases at V and 0 bases at J, leaving 4 bases unmatched. The CDR3 is 15 residues long. CDR1 is ENHRY, CDR2 SYGVKD, per germline. The CDR3 DNA is TGTGCCATCAGTGCGAGGGGACAGGTGAACACTGAAGCTTTCTTT. It codes for CAISARGQVNTEAFF.

V usage is TRBV7-2 and J usage is TRBJ1-4; no firm D call. The germline V gene has CDR1 SGHTA and CDR2 FQGNSA. This CDR3 comprises 15 residues. The V end lost 0 bases, the J end lost 5 bases, and 10 bases lay between the germline ends. The CDR3 reads CASSLATGWNEKLFF. The CDR3 DNA sequence: TGTGCCAGCAGCTTAGCGACGGGGTGGAATGAAAAACTGTTTTTT.

This clonotype was seen many times. The genes are TRBV7-2 and TRBJ1-3; D is uncertain. V dropped 0 bases and J dropped 11 bases, with 11 bases sitting between them. CDR1 is SGHTA and CDR2 is FQGNSA in the germline V gene. This CDR3 contains 13 residues. CDR3 loop: CASSLALSPPIYF. DNA of the CDR3: TGTGCCAGCAGCTTAGCGCTCTCTCCGCCCATATATTTT. Supplemented by reference TRBV7-2 and TRBJ1-3, the full variable domain reads GAGVSQSPSNKVTEKGKDVELRCDPISGHTALYWYRQSLGQGLEFLIYFQGNSAPDKSGLPSDRFSAERTGGSVSTLTIQRTQQEDSAVYLCASSLALSPPIYFGEGSWLTVV.

This clonotype was observed a few times. This CDR3 is CASRTGRFGQPQHF. The DNA for the CDR3 is TGTGCCAGCAGAACAGGGCGTTTCGGTCAGCCCCAGCATTTT. The chain combines TRBV11-2 with TRBJ1-5; weak D call: TRBD1 (6 bases). The V gene's germline CDR1 is SGHAT and CDR2 FQNNGV. The CDR3 consists of 14 residues. Trimming removed 6 bases at V and 6 bases at J, with 15 bases between.

J is TRBJ2-5 and V is TRBV7-9; maybe TRBD2 (7 bases). The CDR3 is made up of 14 amino acids. The V and J ends lost 3 bases and 5 bases respectively, with 13 bases between them. Germline lookup yields CDR1 SEHNR and CDR2 FQNEAQ (reference sequence). The CDR3 region is CASSFGRGGETQYF. CDR3 coding DNA: TGTGCCAGCAGCTTCGGCAGGGGAGGGGAGACCCAGTACTTC.

This clonotype was counted a few times. The chain is built from TRBV5-1 and TRBJ2-3; TRBD2 matches 7 bases. The J segment lost 2 bases and the V segment lost 6 bases, leaving 12 bases of the junction unmatched. Germline assignment: CDR1 SGHRS and CDR2 YFSETQ. This CDR3 has 16 amino acids. This chain's CDR3 is CASNRIGAGDTDTQYF. The DNA for the CDR3 is TGCGCCAGCAACAGGATAGGGGCGGGGGACACAGATACGCAGTATTTT.

The V gene is TRBV7-9, the J gene TRBJ2-3; 9 nucleotides align to TRBD2. The CDR3 totals 14 residues. J lost 1 base, V lost 6 bases, and 2 bases had no gene match. Germline loops: CDR1 SEHNR, CDR2 FQNEAQ (reference sequence). The CDR3 region has the DNA TGTGCCAGCAGGTCTAGCGGGGGCACAGATACGCAGTATTTT. It codes for CASRSSGGTDTQYF.

This clonotype was counted between two and nine times. The CDR3 nucleotides read TGTGCCAGCAGCTCCCTCGGGGGCAAGGATACGCAGTATTTT. Protein sequence: CASSSLGGKDTQYF. The chain employs TRBV7-6 and TRBJ2-3; the D gene could be TRBD1 or TRBD2 (6 bases each). CDR3 size: 14 residues. Looked up from germline, CDR1 is SGHVS and CDR2 is FNYEAQ. V shed 4 bases and J shed 6 bases, with 14 bases lying between them.

This clonotype has more than one count but fewer than ten. V gene TRBV18 combines with J gene TRBJ2-4; D gene unclear. From germline, CDR1 is KGHSH and CDR2 LQKENI. V shed 3 bases and J shed 7 bases, with 10 bases lying between them. This CDR3 has 13 amino acids. The CDR3 sequence is CASSPGVRNIQYF. As DNA, the CDR3 is TGTGCCAGCTCACCGGGCGTTCGGAACATTCAGTACTTC. Together with reference TRBV18 and TRBJ2-4, the CDR3 gives the full variable domain: NAGVMQNPRHLVRRRGQEARLRCSPMKGHSHVYWYRQLPEEGLKFMVYLQKENIIDESGMPKERFSAEFPKEGPSILRIQQVVRGDSAAYFCASSPGVRNIQYFGAGTRLSVL.

This clonotype was observed a few times. The DNA of the CDR3 is TGCGCCAGCAGCGACACAGATACGCAGTATTTT. Translated, it gives CASSDTDTQYF. The chain recombines TRBV5-1 with TRBJ2-3; D ambiguous. Germline CDR1 and CDR2: SGHRS and YFSETQ. The V end was cut by 4 bases, the J end by 2 bases, with 2 bases between. The CDR3 totals 11 residues.

This clonotype was detected a few times. V gene TRBV7-9 combines with J gene TRBJ1-4, with a tentative D call TRBD1 (6 bases). This CDR3 region has 15 residues. V lost 5 bases and J lost 7, with 17 bases in between. CDR1 is SEHNR and CDR2 is FQNEAQ in the germline V gene (reference sequence). In DNA form, the CDR3 reads TGTGCCAGCAGCCTCCAGGGGCTGGTGGTTGAAAAACTGTTTTTT. It translates to CASSLQGLVVEKLFF.